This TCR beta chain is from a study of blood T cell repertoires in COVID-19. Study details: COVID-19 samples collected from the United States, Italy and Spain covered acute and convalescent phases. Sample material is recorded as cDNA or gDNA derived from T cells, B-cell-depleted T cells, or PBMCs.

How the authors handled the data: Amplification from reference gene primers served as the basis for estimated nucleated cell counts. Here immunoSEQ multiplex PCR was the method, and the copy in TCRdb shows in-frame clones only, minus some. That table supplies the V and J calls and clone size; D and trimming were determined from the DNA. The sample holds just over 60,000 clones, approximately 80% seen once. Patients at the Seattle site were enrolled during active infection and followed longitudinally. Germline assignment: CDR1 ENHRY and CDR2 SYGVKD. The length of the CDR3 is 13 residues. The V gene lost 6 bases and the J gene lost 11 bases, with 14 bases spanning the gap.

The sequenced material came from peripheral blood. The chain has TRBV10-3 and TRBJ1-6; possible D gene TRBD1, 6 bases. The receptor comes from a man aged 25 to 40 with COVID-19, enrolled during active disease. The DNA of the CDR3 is TGTGCCATCAGAGGGGACATTGGAACACCCCTCCACTTT. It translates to CAIRGDIGTPLHF.